What follows are 32 T cell receptor beta chains derived from one specimen sequenced in a study of cytomegalovirus exposure and HLA in healthy donors (TCRdb year 2017). Library preparation was by the immunoSEQ multiplex PCR assay. For the multiplex PCR, a mixture combining 60 forward primers for TCR Vbeta segments and 13 reverse primers for TCR Jbeta segments was used. TCRdb limited this immuneACCESS table to in-frame rearrangements with V and J called. A share of clones is missing; checked studies link under half to unresolved V genes, and the rest is unexplained. The sample has 90,000 to 140,000 clones on record, 75% to 85% of them singletons. 2% to 2.5% of the sample comes from the top ten. The specimen was PBMCs. Receptors were obtained from a man aged 25-45 years in good health and CMV-seronegative.

The CDR3 bases are TGTGCCAGCAGGCGCGACGGAGCAAATGAGCAGTTCTTC. Translating it yields CASRRDGANEQFF. The chain uses TRBV7-9 and TRBJ2-1; D gene uncertain. The CDR3 is 13 residues long. V gave up 6 bases and J gave up 7 bases, with 13 bases separating them. Germline V gene data show CDR1 as SEHNR and CDR2 as FQNEAQ (reference sequence).

The chain employs TRBV7-6 and TRBJ1-4, with D perhaps matching TRBD1 (6 bases). This CDR3 is 15 amino acids long. In germline, CDR1 is SGHVS, CDR2 FNYEAQ. V was pared by 5 bases and J by 2 bases, with 12 bases between. The CDR3 region is CASSRTGTTNEKLFF. The DNA of the CDR3 is TGTGCCAGCAGCCGTACAGGGACGACTAATGAAAAACTGTTTTTT.

This sequence joins TRBV5-4 and TRBJ2-1; TRBD2 aligns across 10 bases. The CDR3 has 15 residues. J gave up 5 bases and V 0 bases, and 2 bases lay outside the gene matches. Germline V gene sequence: CDR1 SGHNT, CDR2 YYREEE (reference sequence). This chain's CDR3 is CASSLDSGRHNEQFF. CDR3 in DNA: TGTGCCAGCAGCTTGGATAGCGGGAGGCACAATGAGCAGTTCTTC.

The chain combines TRBV19 with TRBJ2-3; no clear D. The CDR3 runs to 13 residues. Germline V gives CDR1 LNHDA, CDR2 SQIVND (reference sequence). With 10 bases removed from V and 2 bases from J, the gap between germline ends came to 13 bases. The CDR3 DNA reads TGTGCCATCTCGAACAGCTACACAGATACGCAGTATTTT. Translating gives CAISNSYTDTQYF.

The rearrangement uses TRBV5-1 and TRBJ2-7, with 8 bases fitting TRBD2. CDR1 and CDR2 from the germline V gene are SGHRS and YFSETQ. The CDR3 runs to 17 residues. The V segment lost 1 base and the J segment 3 bases; nucleotides outside the gene matches: 12. DNA of the CDR3: TGCGCCAGCAGCTTGCAGCTCGGGACTAGTTCGGGCTACGAGCAGTACTTC. This sequence encodes CASSLQLGTSSGYEQYF.

The chain is built from TRBV29-1 and TRBJ1-2; no clear D. This CDR3 has 11 amino acids. The germline V gene encodes CDR1 SQVTM and CDR2 ANQGSEA. The germline V and J ends were trimmed by 3 bases and 4 bases, with 6 bases remaining between them. CDR3 coding DNA: TGCAGCGTTGACCGGAGCTATGGCTACACCTTC. It encodes CSVDRSYGYTF.

The chain combines TRBV2 with TRBJ2-5; tentative D call: TRBD2 (5 bases). Trimming shortened V by 0 bases and J by 11 bases, and 13 bases separated the two germline ends. The CDR3 has 13 residues. Germline CDR1 reads SNHLY; CDR2 reads FYNNEI. The DNA of the CDR3 is TGTGCCAGCAGTGAAGCGCGGGCTTCCCAGCAGTACTTC. This gives the protein CASSEARASQQYF.

The rearrangement joins TRBV2 to TRBJ2-2, with D perhaps matching TRBD1 (6 bases). The V gene's germline CDR1 is SNHLY and CDR2 FYNNEI. This CDR3 region has 14 residues. V lost 5 bases and J 1 base, leaving 8 bases between the germline ends. The CDR3 region is CASSLRGNTGELFF. As DNA, the CDR3 is TGTGCCAGCAGTCTCAGGGGGAACACCGGGGAGCTGTTTTTT.

V and J are TRBV29-1 and TRBJ1-1, with 9 bases matching TRBD1. This CDR3 comprises 13 residues. CDR1 is SQVTM and CDR2 is ANQGSEA in the germline V gene. V lost 3 bases to trimming and J lost 5 bases; unmatched junction nucleotides: 4. The CDR3 DNA is TGCAGCGTTGACCGGGACAGGGAGACTGAAGCTTTCTTT. As protein: CSVDRDRETEAFF.

This clone is a singleton in its sample. The chain recombines TRBV29-1 with TRBJ2-3, with D maybe TRBD1 (5 bases). Trimming left V 4 bases short and J 5 bases short, with 10 bases between. In germline, CDR1 is SQVTM, CDR2 ANQGSEA. This CDR3 contains 12 residues. The CDR3 DNA reads TGCAGCGTTGTCGTAGGGGTAGATACGCAGTATTTT. It is translated as CSVVVGVDTQYF.

This chain links TRBV29-1 with TRBJ1-1; 7 bases are shared with TRBD1. The germline gives CDR1 SQVTM, CDR2 ANQGSEA. Trimming removed 4 bases from V and 4 bases from J; junction bases left unmatched: 3. The CDR3 is 12 residues long. The CDR3 here is CSVVRDSTEAFF. CDR3 bases: TGCAGCGTTGTGCGGGACAGCACTGAAGCTTTCTTT.

The J gene is TRBJ2-7, the V gene TRBV19; the D gene is possibly TRBD2 (5 bases). CDR1 and CDR2 from the germline V gene are LNHDA and SQIVND (reference sequence). The CDR3 loop spans 15 amino acids. Trimming shortened V by 5 bases and J by 0 bases, and 14 bases separated the two germline ends. In nucleotides, the CDR3 is TGTGCCAGTAGTCCGCGGACCGGGAACTCCTACGAGCAGTACTTC. Translated: CASSPRTGNSYEQYF. Using reference TRBV19 and TRBJ2-7 for the parts outside the CDR3, the full variable domain is DGGITQSPKYLFRKEGQNVTLSCEQNLNHDAMYWYRQDPGQGLRLIYYSQIVNDFQKGDIAEGYSVSREKKESFPLTVTSAQKNPTAFYLCASSPRTGNSYEQYFGPGTRLTVT.

The rearrangement joins TRBV9 to TRBJ2-7, with D unresolved. Germline values: CDR1 SGDLS, CDR2 YYNGEE. CDR3 length: 18 residues. Trimming shortened V by 6 bases and J by 2 bases, and 27 bases separated the two germline ends. The CDR3 loop reads CASNPRPPLPPQAYEQYF. The CDR3 nucleotides are TGTGCCAGCAACCCACGCCCCCCCCTTCCCCCTCAGGCCTACGAGCAGTACTTC.

The chain is built from TRBV27 and TRBJ1-1; D remains ambiguous. CDR3 size: 15 residues. Trimming left V 0 bases short and J 3 bases short, with 11 bases between. The germline V gene has CDR1 MNHEY and CDR2 SMNVEV (reference sequence). DNA of the CDR3: TGTGCCAGCAGTTTATCGTGGGGAGGTGACACTGAAGCTTTCTTT. This translates into CASSLSWGGDTEAFF.

The V gene is TRBV9, the J gene TRBJ1-2, with TRBD1 matching over 7 bases. From germline, CDR1 is SGDLS and CDR2 YYNGEE. CDR3 length equals 14 residues. J lost 8 bases, V lost 0 bases, and 7 bases had no gene match. The CDR3 protein is CASSVGETGSGYTF. The CDR3 DNA is TGTGCCAGCAGCGTAGGCGAGACAGGGAGCGGCTACACCTTC.

This chain joins TRBV7-2 and TRBJ1-2, with 7 bases aligning to TRBD1. V lost 5 bases to trimming and J lost 8 bases; unmatched junction nucleotides: 5. The germline V gene has CDR1 SGHTA and CDR2 FQGNSA. The CDR3 consists of 12 residues. Here the CDR3 reads CASSVTGVGYTF. The CDR3 bases are TGTGCCAGCAGCGTCACAGGGGTCGGCTACACCTTC.

The rearrangement uses TRBV7-6 and TRBJ1-2; D gene unclear. The germline CDR1 and CDR2 sequences are SGHVS and FNYEAQ. Trimming took off 3 bases at V and 2 bases at J, with 7 bases between the two ends. This CDR3 contains 13 residues. DNA of the CDR3: TGTGCCAGCAGCTTCTCCGGGAACTATGGCTACACCTTC. Its protein product is CASSFSGNYGYTF.

V usage is TRBV12-5 and J usage is TRBJ1-5; D unresolved. Germline loops: CDR1 LGHNT, CDR2 FRNRAP. Trimming removed 1 base at V and 6 bases at J, with 10 bases between. The CDR3 has 14 residues. CDR3 DNA sequence: TGTGCTAGTGGTTTGGGGGGAGGCGGTCAGCCCCAGCATTTT. Its protein is CASGLGGGGQPQHF.

The CDR3 DNA follows: TGCGCCAGCAGCTTGGAAGGGAGGGAGACCCAGTACTTC. Translation gives CASSLEGRETQYF. V usage is TRBV5-1 and J usage is TRBJ2-5, with D tentatively TRBD2 (6 bases). V lost 0 bases and J 5 bases, leaving 8 bases between the germline ends. The germline gives CDR1 SGHRS, CDR2 YFSETQ. This CDR3 contains 13 residues.

V usage is TRBV7-3 and J usage is TRBJ2-5; 10 bases align to TRBD1. Germline V gene sequence: CDR1 SGHTA, CDR2 FQGTGA. Trimming cost V 5 bases and J 4 bases; bases outside gene matches: 4. This CDR3 has 14 amino acids. CDR3 bases: TGTGCCAGCAGCCCCGGGACAGGGGCAGAGACCCAGTACTTC. It specifies CASSPGTGAETQYF.

This rearrangement joins TRBV5-5 to TRBJ1-1, with D perhaps matching TRBD1 (6 bases). The V end lost 4 bases, the J end lost 3 bases, and 16 bases lay between the germline ends. Germline values: CDR1 SGHKS, CDR2 YYEKEE (reference sequence). This CDR3 is 15 amino acids long. The CDR3 DNA is TGTGCCAGCAGCGGTCGGGAGGGGGTCCACACTGAAGCTTTCTTT. Translating gives CASSGREGVHTEAFF.

This chain uses TRBV5-6 with TRBJ2-5; D remains unclear. The J call may be faulty, since TRBJ2-7 better matches the DNA end. Germline lookup yields CDR1 SGHDT and CDR2 YYEEEE. This CDR3 comprises 13 residues. The CDR3 DNA reads TGTGCCAGCAGCTTTACCCATCCCTCCGAGCAGTACTTC. This sequence encodes CASSFTHPSEQYF.

This chain links TRBV10-2 with TRBJ2-2; D remains unclear. This CDR3 has 13 amino acids. Trimming took 7 bases from V and 3 from J, leaving 9 bases between them. Germline values: CDR1 WSHSY, CDR2 SAAADI. CDR3 nucleotide sequence: TGCGCCAGCACGCATATAGACACCGGGGAGCTGTTTTTT. Encoded protein: CASTHIDTGELFF.

V gene TRBV5-1 combines with J gene TRBJ2-7; 7 nucleotides match TRBD1. V lost 7 bases and J lost 3; bases outside the gene matches: 4. CDR3 length equals 12 residues. Germline values: CDR1 SGHRS, CDR2 YFSETQ. CDR3 coding DNA: TGCGCCAGCGGGACAGAGTACTACGAGCAGTACTTC. Translation gives CASGTEYYEQYF.

The sample holds one count of this clone. One junction end does not reproduce the germline sequence, and a read error may be involved. The chain has TRBV4-3 and TRBJ1-4, with D possibly TRBD1 on 5 matching bases. Looked up from germline, CDR1 is LGHNA and CDR2 is YSLEER. This CDR3 is 15 amino acids long. The CDR3 nucleotides read TGCGCCAGCAGCCAAGGGGGGGGACGGAATGAAAACCTGTTTTTT. Residues: CASSQGGGRNENLFF.

The chain joins TRBV7-9 to TRBJ1-4; 8 positions match TRBD1. The germline CDR1 and CDR2 sequences are SEHNR and FQNEAQ (reference sequence). This CDR3 has 13 residues. V lost 5 bases to trimming and J lost 8 bases; unmatched junction nucleotides: 4. Here the CDR3 reads CASSRQGPEKLFF. CDR3 DNA sequence: TGTGCCAGCAGCAGACAGGGGCCCGAAAAACTGTTTTTT.

This chain's CDR3 is CASSIISGQSNSPLHF. CDR3 DNA: TGTGCCAGTAGTATAATATCAGGACAAAGTAATTCACCCCTCCACTTT. The V gene is TRBV19, the J gene TRBJ1-6, with D perhaps TRBD1 (5 bases). Per the germline V gene, CDR1 is LNHDA and CDR2 is SQIVND (reference sequence). V was cut by 2 bases and J by 6 bases, with 14 bases left in between. The CDR3 sequence is 16 residues long.

The V and J genes are TRBV7-3 and TRBJ2-3; unclear D gene. The CDR3 totals 16 residues. V dropped 1 base and J dropped 0 bases, with 11 bases sitting between them. Germline assignment: CDR1 SGHTA and CDR2 FQGTGA. The DNA for the CDR3 is TGTGCCAGCAGCTTAAGATTAGCCGCTAGCACAGATACGCAGTATTTT. Protein sequence: CASSLRLAASTDTQYF.

This clone was detected only once. The CDR3 DNA reads as TGTGCCAGCAGCGTACAATCGCACAATGAGCAGTTCTTC. Translation: CASSVQSHNEQFF. The V and J genes are TRBV28 and TRBJ2-1, with D unclear. V lost 6 bases to trimming and J lost 5 bases, with 11 bases between them. CDR3 length: 13 residues. Germline assignment: CDR1 MDHEN and CDR2 SYDVKM.

The chain employs TRBV4-3 and TRBJ1-3; D gene unclear. CDR3 length: 13 residues. Germline V lookup: CDR1 LGHNA, CDR2 YSLEER. V was shortened by 1 base and J by 2 bases, with 3 bases between the two germline ends. CDR3 DNA sequence: TGCGCCAGCAGCCAAGTAACTGGAAACACCATATATTTT. Encoded protein: CASSQVTGNTIYF.

The rearrangement links TRBV5-4 to TRBJ2-1; D perhaps matches TRBD2 (5 bases). Germline loops: CDR1 SGHNT, CDR2 YYREEE (reference sequence). The CDR3 loop spans 13 amino acids. V was pared by 0 bases and J by 8 bases, with 9 bases between. In nucleotides, the CDR3 is TGTGCCAGCAGCTTGGCAGCGAGGGATGAGCAGTTCTTC. Its protein product is CASSLAARDEQFF.

V gene TRBV7-8 combines with J gene TRBJ1-1; 8 nucleotides line up with TRBD1. Losses at the gene ends were 5 bases for V and 4 bases for J; bases not matched to a gene: 3. CDR1 is SGHVS and CDR2 is FQNEAQ in the germline V gene. CDR3 length: 13 residues. CDR3 nucleotides: TGTGCCAGCAGCCCGGGACAGGTCACTGAAGCTTTCTTT. This codes for CASSPGQVTEAFF.